Below, one T cell receptor (beta chain) is given with its context. Original handling: For nucleated cells, counts were estimated from reference gene primer amplification. Here immunoSEQ multiplex PCR was the method, and the copy in TCRdb shows in-frame clones only, minus some. V and J calls and clone size are copied from that table; D and trimming were computed from the DNA. The table has over 65,000 clones, about three quarters seen once. This sample stems from a study of blood T cell repertoires in COVID-19. Study details: The United States, Italy and Spain supplied acute and convalescent COVID-19 samples. PBMCs, B-cell-depleted T cells, or T cells provided the cDNA or gDNA that made up the material.

The sequenced sample consisted of peripheral blood. This receptor was obtained from a human donor in a cohort sampled during active COVID-19.

The CDR3 sequence is CASSFRGRNEQYF. Written as DNA, the CDR3 is TGTGCCAGCAGTTTTAGGGGCCGCAACGAGCAGTACTTC. The rearrangement joins TRBV27 to TRBJ2-7; possibly TRBD1 for D (5 bases). The CDR3 contains 13 residues. Germline CDR1 is MNHEY and CDR2 is SMNVEV (reference sequence). Trimming left V 3 bases short and J 5 bases short, with 11 bases between.